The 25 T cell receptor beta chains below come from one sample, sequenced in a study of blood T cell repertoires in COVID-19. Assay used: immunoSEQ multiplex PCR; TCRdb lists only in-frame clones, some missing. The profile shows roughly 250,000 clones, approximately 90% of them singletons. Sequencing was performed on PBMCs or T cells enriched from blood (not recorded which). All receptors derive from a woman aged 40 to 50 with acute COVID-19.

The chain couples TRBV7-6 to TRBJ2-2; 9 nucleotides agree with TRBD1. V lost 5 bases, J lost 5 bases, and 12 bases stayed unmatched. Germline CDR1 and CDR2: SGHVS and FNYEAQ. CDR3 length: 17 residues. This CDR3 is CASSPDLNRGRTGELFF. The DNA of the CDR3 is TGTGCCAGCAGCCCCGACCTCAACAGGGGGCGTACCGGGGAGCTGTTTTTT.

The chain's CDR3 is CASSQGWGPGANVLTF. CDR3 in DNA: TGCGCCAGCAGCCAAGGGTGGGGGCCAGGGGCCAACGTCCTGACTTTC. V and J are TRBV4-1 and TRBJ2-6, with TRBD1 as a possible D gene (6 bases). CDR3 length: 16 amino acids. V was clipped by 1 base and J by 4 bases, with 11 bases between them. Germline V gives CDR1 MGHRA, CDR2 YSYEKL.

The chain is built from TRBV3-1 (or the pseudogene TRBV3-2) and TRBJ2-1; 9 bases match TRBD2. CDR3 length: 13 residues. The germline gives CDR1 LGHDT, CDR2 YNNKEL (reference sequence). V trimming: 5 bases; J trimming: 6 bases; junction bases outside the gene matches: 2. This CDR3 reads CASSTRGGNEQFF. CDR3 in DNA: TGTGCCAGCAGCACGCGGGGGGGCAATGAGCAGTTCTTC.

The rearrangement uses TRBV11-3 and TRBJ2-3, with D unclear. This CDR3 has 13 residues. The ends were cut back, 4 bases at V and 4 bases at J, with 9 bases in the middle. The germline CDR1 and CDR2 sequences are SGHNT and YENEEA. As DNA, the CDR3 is TGTGCCAGCAGCTATAAGTCAGCAGATACGCAGTATTTT. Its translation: CASSYKSADTQYF.

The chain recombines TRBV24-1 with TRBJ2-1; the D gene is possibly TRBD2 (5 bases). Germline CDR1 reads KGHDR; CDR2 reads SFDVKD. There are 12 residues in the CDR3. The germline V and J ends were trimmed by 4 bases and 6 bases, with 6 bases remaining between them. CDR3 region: CATSERGNEQFF. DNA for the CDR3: TGTGCCACCAGTGAACGGGGCAATGAGCAGTTCTTC.

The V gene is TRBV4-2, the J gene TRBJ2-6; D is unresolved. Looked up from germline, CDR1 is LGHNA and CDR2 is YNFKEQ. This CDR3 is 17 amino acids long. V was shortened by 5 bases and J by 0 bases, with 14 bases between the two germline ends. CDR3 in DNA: TGTGCCAGCAGCTTCAACACGGGTTTCTCTGGGGCCAACGTCCTGACTTTC. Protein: CASSFNTGFSGANVLTF.

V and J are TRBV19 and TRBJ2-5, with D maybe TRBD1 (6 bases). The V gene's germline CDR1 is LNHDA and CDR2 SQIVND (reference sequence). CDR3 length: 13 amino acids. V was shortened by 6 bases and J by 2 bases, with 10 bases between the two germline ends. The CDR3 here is CASRITGQETQYF. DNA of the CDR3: TGTGCCAGTAGGATCACAGGGCAAGAGACCCAGTACTTC.

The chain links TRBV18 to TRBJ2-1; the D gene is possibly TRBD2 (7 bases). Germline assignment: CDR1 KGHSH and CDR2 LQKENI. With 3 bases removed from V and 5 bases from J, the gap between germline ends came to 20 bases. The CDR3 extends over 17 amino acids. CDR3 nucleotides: TGTGCCAGCTCACCTTCCCGGGGGGCGAACAATCACAATGAGCAGTTCTTC. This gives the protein CASSPSRGANNHNEQFF.

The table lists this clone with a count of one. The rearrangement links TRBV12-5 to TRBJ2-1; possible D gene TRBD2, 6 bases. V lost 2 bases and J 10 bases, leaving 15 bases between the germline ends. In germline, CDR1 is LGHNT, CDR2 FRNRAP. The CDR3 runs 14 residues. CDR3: CASGLPRLGLEQFF. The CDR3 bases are TGTGCTAGTGGTTTGCCCAGACTAGGGTTGGAGCAGTTCTTC.

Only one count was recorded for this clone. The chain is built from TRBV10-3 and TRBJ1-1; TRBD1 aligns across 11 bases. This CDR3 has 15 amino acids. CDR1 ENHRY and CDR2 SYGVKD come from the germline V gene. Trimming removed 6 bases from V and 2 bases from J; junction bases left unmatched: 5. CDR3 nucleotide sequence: TGTGCCATCAGGGGGACAGGGGGGGAAAACACTGAAGCTTTCTTT. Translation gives CAIRGTGGENTEAFF.

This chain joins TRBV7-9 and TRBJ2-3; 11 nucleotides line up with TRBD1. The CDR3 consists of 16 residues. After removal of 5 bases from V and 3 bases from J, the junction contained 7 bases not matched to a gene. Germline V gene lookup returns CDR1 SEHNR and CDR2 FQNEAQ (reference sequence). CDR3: CASSPDRGLLTDTQYF. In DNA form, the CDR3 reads TGTGCCAGCAGCCCGGACAGGGGGCTGTTGACAGATACGCAGTATTTT.

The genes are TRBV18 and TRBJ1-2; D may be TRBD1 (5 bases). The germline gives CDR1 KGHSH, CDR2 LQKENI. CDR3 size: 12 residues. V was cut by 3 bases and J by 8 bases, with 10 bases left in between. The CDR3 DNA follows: TGTGCCAGCTCACCCGACAGTTGGGGCTACACCTTC. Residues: CASSPDSWGYTF.

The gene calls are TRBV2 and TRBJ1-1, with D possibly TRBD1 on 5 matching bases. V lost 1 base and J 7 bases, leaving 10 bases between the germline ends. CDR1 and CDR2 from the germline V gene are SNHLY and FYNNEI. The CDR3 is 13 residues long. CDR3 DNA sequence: TGTGCCAGCAGTGAAGGAAGACAGAATGAAGCTTTCTTT. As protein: CASSEGRQNEAFF.

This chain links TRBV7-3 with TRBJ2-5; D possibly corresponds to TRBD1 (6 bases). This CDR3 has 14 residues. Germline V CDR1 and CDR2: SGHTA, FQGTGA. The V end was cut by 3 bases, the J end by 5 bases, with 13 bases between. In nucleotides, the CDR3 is TGTGCCAGCAGCTTCCTAGGGGGACGGGAGACCCAGTACTTC. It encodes CASSFLGGRETQYF.

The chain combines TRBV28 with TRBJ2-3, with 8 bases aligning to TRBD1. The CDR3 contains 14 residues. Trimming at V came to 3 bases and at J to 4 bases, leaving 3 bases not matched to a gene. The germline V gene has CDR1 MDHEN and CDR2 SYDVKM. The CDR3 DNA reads TGTGCCAGCAGTTTGGACAGGGAGGCAGATACGCAGTATTTT. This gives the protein CASSLDREADTQYF.

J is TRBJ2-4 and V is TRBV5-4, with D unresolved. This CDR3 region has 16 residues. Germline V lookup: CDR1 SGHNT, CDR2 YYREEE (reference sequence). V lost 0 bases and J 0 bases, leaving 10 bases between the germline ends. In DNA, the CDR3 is TGTGCCAGCAGCTTGGGAGGTACCCTAGCCAAAAACATTCAGTACTTC. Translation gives CASSLGGTLAKNIQYF.

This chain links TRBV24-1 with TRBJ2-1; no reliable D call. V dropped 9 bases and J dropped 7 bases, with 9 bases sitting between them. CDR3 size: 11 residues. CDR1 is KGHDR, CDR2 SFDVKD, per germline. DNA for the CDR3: TGTGCCACCTATCAGAATAATGAGCAGTTCTTC. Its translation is CATYQNNEQFF.

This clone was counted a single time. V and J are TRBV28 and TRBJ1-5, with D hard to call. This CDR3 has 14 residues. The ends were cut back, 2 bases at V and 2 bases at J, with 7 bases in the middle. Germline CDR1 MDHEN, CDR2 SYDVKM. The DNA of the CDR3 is TGTGCCAGCAGTTTAAAGGGAGGCAATCAGCCCCAGCATTTT. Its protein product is CASSLKGGNQPQHF.

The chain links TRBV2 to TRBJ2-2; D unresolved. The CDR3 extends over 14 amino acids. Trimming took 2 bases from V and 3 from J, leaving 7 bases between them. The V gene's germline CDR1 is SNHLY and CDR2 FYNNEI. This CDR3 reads CASSERLHTGELFF. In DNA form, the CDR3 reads TGTGCCAGCAGTGAACGTCTCCACACCGGGGAGCTGTTTTTT.

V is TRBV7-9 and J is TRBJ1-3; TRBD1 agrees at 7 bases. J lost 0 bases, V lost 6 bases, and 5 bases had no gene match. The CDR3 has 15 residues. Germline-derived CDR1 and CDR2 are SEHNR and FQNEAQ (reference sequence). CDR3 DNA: TGTGCCAGCAGAGACAGGGATAGCTCTGGAAACACCATATATTTT. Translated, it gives CASRDRDSSGNTIYF.

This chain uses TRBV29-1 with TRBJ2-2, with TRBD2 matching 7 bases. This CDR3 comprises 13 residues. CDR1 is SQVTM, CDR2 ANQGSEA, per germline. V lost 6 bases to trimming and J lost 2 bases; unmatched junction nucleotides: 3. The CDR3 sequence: CSVLAVNTGELFF. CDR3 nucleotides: TGCAGCGTGCTAGCGGTAAACACCGGGGAGCTGTTTTTT.

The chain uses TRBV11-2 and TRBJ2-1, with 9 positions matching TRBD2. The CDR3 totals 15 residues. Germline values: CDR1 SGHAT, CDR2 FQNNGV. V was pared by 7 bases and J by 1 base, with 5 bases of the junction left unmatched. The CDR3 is CASTAGLASYNEQFF. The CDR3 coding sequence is TGTGCCAGCACCGCGGGACTAGCTTCCTACAATGAGCAGTTCTTC.

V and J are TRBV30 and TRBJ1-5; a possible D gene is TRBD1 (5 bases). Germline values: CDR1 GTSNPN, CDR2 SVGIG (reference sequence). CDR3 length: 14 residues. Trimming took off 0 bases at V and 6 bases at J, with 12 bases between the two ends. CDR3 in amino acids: CAWSVRGGVQPQHF. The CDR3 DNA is TGTGCCTGGAGTGTACGGGGGGGAGTTCAGCCCCAGCATTTT.

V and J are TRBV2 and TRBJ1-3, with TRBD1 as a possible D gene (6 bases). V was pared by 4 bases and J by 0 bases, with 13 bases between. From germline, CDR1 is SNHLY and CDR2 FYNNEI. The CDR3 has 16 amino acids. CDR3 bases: TGTGCCAGCAGTGCCCTCGGACAGTACTCTGGAAACACCATATATTTT. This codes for CASSALGQYSGNTIYF.

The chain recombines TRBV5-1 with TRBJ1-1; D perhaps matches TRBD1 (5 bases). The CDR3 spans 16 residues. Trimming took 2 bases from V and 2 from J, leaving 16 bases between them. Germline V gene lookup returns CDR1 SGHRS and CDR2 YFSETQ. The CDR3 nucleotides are TGCGCCAGCAGCTTAGATGGCAGGAGGGGAAACACTGAAGCTTTCTTT. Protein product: CASSLDGRRGNTEAFF.